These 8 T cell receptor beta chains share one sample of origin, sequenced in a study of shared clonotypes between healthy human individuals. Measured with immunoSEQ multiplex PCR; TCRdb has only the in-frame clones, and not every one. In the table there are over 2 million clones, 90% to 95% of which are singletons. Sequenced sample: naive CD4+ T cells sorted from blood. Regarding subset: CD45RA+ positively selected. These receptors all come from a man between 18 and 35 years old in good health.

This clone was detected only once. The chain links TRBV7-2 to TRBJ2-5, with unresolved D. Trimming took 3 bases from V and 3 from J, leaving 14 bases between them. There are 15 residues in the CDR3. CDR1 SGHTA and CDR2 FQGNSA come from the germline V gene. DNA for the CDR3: TGTGCCAGCAGCTTCCGTGAGCCTCGGGAAGAGACCCAGTACTTC. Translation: CASSFREPREETQYF. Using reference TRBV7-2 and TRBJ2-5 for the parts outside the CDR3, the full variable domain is GAGVSQSPSNKVTEKGKDVELRCDPISGHTALYWYRQSLGQGLEFLIYFQGNSAPDKSGLPSDRFSAERTGGSVSTLTIQRTQQEDSAVYLCASSFREPREETQYFGPGTRLLVL.

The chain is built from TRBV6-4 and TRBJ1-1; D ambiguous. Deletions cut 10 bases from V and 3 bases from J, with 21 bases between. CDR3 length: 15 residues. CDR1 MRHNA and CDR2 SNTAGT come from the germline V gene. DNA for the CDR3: TGTGCCATCAAGGAGGGTAGGGAGGCGGACACTGAAGCTTTCTTT. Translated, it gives CAIKEGREADTEAFF.

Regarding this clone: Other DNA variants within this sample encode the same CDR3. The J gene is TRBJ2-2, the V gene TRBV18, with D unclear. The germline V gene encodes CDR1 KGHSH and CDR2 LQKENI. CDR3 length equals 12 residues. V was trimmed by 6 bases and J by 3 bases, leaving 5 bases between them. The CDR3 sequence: CASSHYTGELFF. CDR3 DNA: TGTGCCAGCTCCCATTACACCGGGGAGCTGTTTTTT.

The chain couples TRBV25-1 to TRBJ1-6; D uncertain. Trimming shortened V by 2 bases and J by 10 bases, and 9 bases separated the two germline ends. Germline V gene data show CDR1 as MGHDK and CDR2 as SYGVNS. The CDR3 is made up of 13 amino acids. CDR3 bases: TGTGCCAGCAGTGAAATAGGGAAATCACCCCTCCACTTT. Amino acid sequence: CASSEIGKSPLHF.

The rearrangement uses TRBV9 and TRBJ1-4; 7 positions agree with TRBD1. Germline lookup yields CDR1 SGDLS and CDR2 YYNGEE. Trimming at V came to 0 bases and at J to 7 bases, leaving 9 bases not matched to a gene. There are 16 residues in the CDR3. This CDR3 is CASSVATKTGIEKLFF. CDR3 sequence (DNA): TGTGCCAGCAGCGTAGCTACTAAGACAGGGATTGAAAAACTGTTTTTT.

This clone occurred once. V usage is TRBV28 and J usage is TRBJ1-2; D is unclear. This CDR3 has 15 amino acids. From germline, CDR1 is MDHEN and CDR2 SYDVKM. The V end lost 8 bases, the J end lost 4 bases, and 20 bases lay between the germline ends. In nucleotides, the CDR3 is TGTGCCAGCTCTCGCCCGGGCGGCGGTCCCTATGGCTACACCTTC. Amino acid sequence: CASSRPGGGPYGYTF.

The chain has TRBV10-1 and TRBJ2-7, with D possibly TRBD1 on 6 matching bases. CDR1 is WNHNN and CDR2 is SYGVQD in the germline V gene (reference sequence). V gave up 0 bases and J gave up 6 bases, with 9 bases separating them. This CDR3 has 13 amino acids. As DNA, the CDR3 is TGCGCCAGCAGTGAGTCCAACAGGGTCGAGCAGTACTTC. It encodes CASSESNRVEQYF.

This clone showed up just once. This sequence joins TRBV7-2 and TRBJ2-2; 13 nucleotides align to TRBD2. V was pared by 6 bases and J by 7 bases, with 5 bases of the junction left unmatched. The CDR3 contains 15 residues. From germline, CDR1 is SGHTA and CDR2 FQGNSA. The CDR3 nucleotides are TGTGCCAGCAGACTAGCGGGAGGGTCAATCGGGGAGCTGTTTTTT. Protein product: CASRLAGGSIGELFF.